This entry concerns a single TCR beta chain. The antigen is undetermined. The CDR3 is 15 residues long. Germline CDR1 and CDR2: MDHEN and SYDVKM. V was pared by 5 bases and J by 4 bases, with 9 bases of the junction left unmatched. The protocol was immunoSEQ multiplex PCR, while the TCRdb copy is restricted to in-frame clones and leaves out a portion. The data contain fewer than 300,000 clones, more than 85% of them singletons. These data originate in a study of T cell responses to AZD1222 COVID-19 vaccine. Study-wide background: Second-dose intervals of approximately 4 or approximately 12 weeks were pooled.

Study-wide results and caveats: In all cases, repertoires were sampled only after the peak T cell response.

This TCR was recovered from an adult in good health. This material consisted of peripheral blood, taken on day 0 of AZD1222 vaccination. The rearrangement uses TRBV28 and TRBJ1-2; 8 bases match TRBD1. The CDR3 region has the DNA TGTGCCAGCAGTACTTTCAGGGGGCAGAGCTATGGCTACACCTTC. It yields the protein CASSTFRGQSYGYTF.